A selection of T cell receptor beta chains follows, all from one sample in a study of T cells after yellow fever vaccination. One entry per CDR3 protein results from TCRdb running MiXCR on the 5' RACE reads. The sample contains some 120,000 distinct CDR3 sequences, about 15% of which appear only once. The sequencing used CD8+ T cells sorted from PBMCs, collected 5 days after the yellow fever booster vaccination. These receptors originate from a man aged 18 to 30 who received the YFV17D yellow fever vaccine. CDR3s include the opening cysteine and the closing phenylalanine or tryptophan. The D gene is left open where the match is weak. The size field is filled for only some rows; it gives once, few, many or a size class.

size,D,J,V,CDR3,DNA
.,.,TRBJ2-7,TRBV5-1,CASSTASVASSYEQYF,TGCGCCAGCAGCACCGCTTCCGTGGCGAGCTCCTACGAGCAGTACTTC
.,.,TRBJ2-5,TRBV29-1,CSVEGGETQYF,TGCAGCGTAGAAGGGGGTGAGACCCAGTACTTC
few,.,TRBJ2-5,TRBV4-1,CASSQIGETQYF,TGCGCCAGCAGCCAAATTGGGGAGACCCAGTACTTC
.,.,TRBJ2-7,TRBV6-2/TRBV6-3,CASSYSASYEQYF,TGTGCCAGCAGTTATTCCGCCTCCTACGAGCAGTACTTC
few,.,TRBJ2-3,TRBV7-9,CASRYPGGPDTQYF,TGTGCCAGCAGGTATCCTGGGGGTCCAGATACGCAGTATTTT
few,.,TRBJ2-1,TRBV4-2,CASSQAGGFYNEQFF,TGTGCCAGCAGCCAAGCTGGGGGATTCTACAATGAGCAGTTCTTC
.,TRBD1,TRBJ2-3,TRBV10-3,CAISEGTGEADTQYF,TGTGCCATCAGTGAGGGGACAGGGGAGGCAGATACGCAGTATTTT
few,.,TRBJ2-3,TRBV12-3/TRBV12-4,CASSLAITDTQYF,TGTGCCAGCAGTTTAGCCATTACAGATACGCAGTATTTT
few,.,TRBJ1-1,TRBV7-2,CASSPRGTTAFF,TGTGCCAGCAGTCCCCGCGGTACTACAGCTTTCTTT
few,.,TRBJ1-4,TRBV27,CASSLYGGANEKLFF,TGTGCCAGCAGTTTATACGGAGGGGCGAACGAAAAACTGTTTTTT
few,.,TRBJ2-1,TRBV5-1,CASSFGGQGNEQFF,TGCGCCAGCAGCTTCGGGGGGCAGGGTAATGAGCAGTTCTTC
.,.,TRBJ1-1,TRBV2,CASSEGVRTEAFF,TGTGCCAGCAGTGAAGGGGTCCGGACTGAAGCTTTCTTT
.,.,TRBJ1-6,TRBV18,CASSPGRGNSPLHF,TGTGCCAGCTCACCGGGCAGGGGAAATTCACCCCTCCACTTT
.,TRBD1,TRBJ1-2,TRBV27,CASSLGTGDGGYTF,TGTGCCAGCAGTCTGGGGACAGGGGACGGAGGCTACACCTTC
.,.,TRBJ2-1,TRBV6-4,CASSEGALNEQFF,TGTGCCAGCAGTGAGGGAGCTCTCAATGAGCAGTTCTTC
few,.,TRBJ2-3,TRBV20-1,CSARATDTQYF,TGCAGTGCTAGAGCGACAGATACGCAGTATTTT